This T cell receptor (beta chain) came from a study of T-cell reconstitution after alpha-beta-depleted transplantation in children. This clonotype was picked up a small number of times. From germline, CDR1 is SGHRS and CDR2 YFSETQ. Trimming left V 0 bases short and J 8 bases short, with 15 bases between. This CDR3 comprises 15 residues. The authors prepared the TCRbeta library with unique molecular identifiers. One entry per CDR3 protein, called by TCRdb with MiXCR from the PCR reads. This table has about 360,000 distinct CDR3 sequences, 10% to 15% appearing once. The chain is built from TRBV5-1 and TRBJ2-1; D is perhaps TRBD2 (6 bases). This TCR came from a human donor who donated a stem cell graft to a child with Fanconi anemia. Sequenced material: PBMCs, taken from the stem cell graft. The CDR3 spells CASSLVTPGGDEQFF. The CDR3 DNA reads TGCGCCAGCAGCTTGGTGACCCCCGGGGGAGATGAGCAGTTCTTC.